The clone carrying this T cell receptor beta chain was recorded a few times. The antigen is not known. The data are from a study of T-cell memory formation after mild COVID-19. The wider study: TCR clusters were mostly donor specific. Overall study results and limits: Some SARS-CoV-2-responding clones were already detected in memory before infection.

It was 5'RACE with constant-segment primers that produced the TCR alpha and TCR beta cDNA libraries, which carried sample barcodes and UMIs. One entry per CDR3 protein, called by TCRdb with MiXCR from the 5' RACE reads. The sample holds 350,000 to 450,000 distinct CDR3 sequences; roughly 14% are singletons and the top ten take 22%. CDR3 length equals 13 residues. The ends were cut back, 8 bases at V and 1 base at J, with 12 bases in the middle. Germline CDR1 SNHLY, CDR2 FYNNEI. The sequence came from a man younger than 30 who had mild COVID-19 (a few samples of this study predate the infection). Cell type and time point are not known. The V gene is TRBV2, the J gene TRBJ2-7; D may be TRBD2 (6 bases). The sequenced sample consisted of PBMCs or a T cell subset sorted from them (not recorded which). The CDR3 loop reads CASQPGGSYEQYF. CDR3 coding DNA: TGTGCCAGCCAGCCCGGGGGTTCCTACGAGCAGTACTTC.